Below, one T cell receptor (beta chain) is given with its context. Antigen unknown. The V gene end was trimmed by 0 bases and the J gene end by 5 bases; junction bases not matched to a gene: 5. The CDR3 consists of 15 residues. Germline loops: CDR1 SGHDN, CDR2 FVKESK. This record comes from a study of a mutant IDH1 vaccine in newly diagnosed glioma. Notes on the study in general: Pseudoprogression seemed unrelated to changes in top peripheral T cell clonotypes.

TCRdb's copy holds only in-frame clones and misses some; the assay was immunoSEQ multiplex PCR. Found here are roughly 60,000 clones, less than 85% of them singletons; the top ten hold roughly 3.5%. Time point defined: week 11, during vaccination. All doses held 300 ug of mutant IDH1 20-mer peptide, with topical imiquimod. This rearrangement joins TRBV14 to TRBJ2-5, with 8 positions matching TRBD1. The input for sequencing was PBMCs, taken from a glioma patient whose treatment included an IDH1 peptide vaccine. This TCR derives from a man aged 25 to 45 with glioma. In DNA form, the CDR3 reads TGTGCCAGCAGCCAAGATCAGGGGGCTCATGAGACCCAGTACTTC. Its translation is CASSQDQGAHETQYF.